This T cell receptor (beta chain) stems from a study of OX40 agonist ivuxolimab in advanced cancers. With V trimmed by 3 bases and J by 0 bases, 3 bases remained unmatched. Germline-derived CDR1 and CDR2 are SGHRS and YFSETQ. CDR3 length equals 15 residues. This clone occurred once. Clones were sequenced by immunoSEQ multiplex PCR, and TCRdb holds only the in-frame ones, with some missing. The table lists about 85,000 clones, 80% to 90% of them singletons, with roughly 2.1% in the top ten. The chain recombines TRBV5-1 with TRBJ1-3; TRBD1 aligns across 7 bases. This sequence originates from an adult with an advanced solid tumor such as melanoma, head and neck, liver or kidney cancer. Source: CD4+ or CD8+ T cells sorted from blood, taken in a trial of the OX40 agonist ivuxolimab. The DNA of the CDR3 is TGCGCCAGCAGCTCTACAGGGGCCTCTGGAAACACCATATATTTT. This translates into CASSSTGASGNTIYF.